A single T cell receptor beta chain is shown here with its context. Antigen unknown. This record belongs to a study of OX40 agonist ivuxolimab in advanced cancers. Germline V lookup: CDR1 SGHAT, CDR2 FQNNGV. The trim removed 5 bases at V and 7 bases at J, leaving 5 bases unmatched. CDR3 length: 13 residues. Libraries were prepared by immunoSEQ multiplex PCR; TCRdb keeps only in-frame clonotypes and omits some of them. The sample holds fewer than 100,000 clones, 83% seen once. Study results and caveats: Expanded clones belonging to CD8+ T cells outnumbered, on average, those of CD4+. Among the lowest peripheral clonal expansion occurred in 0.1-3.0 mg/kg partial responders.

The starting material was CD4+ or CD8+ T cells sorted from blood, obtained in a trial of the OX40 agonist ivuxolimab. The clonotype originates from an adult with an advanced solid tumor such as melanoma, head and neck, liver or kidney cancer. V usage is TRBV11-2 and J usage is TRBJ2-3; 8 bases align to TRBD2. CDR3 sequence reads: CASSPGRANTQYF. The CDR3 DNA is TGTGCCAGCAGCCCCGGGAGGGCCAATACGCAGTATTTT. Full variable domain (rest looked up from reference TRBV11-2 and TRBJ2-3): EAGVAQSPRYKIIEKRQSVAFWCNPISGHATLYWYQQILGQGPKLLIQFQNNGVVDDSQLPKDRFSAERLKGVDSTLKIQPAKLEDSAVYLCASSPGRANTQYFGPGTRLTVL.